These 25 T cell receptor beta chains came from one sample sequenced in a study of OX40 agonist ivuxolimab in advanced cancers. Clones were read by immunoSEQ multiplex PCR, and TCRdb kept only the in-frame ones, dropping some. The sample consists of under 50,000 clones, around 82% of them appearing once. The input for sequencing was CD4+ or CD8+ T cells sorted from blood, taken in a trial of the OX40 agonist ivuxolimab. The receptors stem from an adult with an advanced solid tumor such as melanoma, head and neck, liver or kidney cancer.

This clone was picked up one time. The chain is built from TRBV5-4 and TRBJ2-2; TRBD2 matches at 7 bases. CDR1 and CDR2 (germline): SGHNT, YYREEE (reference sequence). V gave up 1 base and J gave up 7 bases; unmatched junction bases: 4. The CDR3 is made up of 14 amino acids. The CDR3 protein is CASSLWGGDGELFF. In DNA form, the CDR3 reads TGTGCCAGCAGCTTGTGGGGGGGTGACGGGGAGCTGTTTTTT.

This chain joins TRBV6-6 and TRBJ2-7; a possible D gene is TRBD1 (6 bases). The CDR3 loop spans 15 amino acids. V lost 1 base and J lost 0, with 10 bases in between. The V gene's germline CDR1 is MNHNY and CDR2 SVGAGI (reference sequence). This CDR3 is CASSYLQDSSYEQYF. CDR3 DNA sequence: TGTGCCAGCAGTTACTTACAGGACAGCTCCTACGAGCAGTACTTC.

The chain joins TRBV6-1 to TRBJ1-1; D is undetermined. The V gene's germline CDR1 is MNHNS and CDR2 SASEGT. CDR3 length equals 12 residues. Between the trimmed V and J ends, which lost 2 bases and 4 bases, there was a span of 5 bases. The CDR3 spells CASSEIGTEAFF. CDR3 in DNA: TGTGCCAGCAGTGAAATTGGCACTGAAGCTTTCTTT.

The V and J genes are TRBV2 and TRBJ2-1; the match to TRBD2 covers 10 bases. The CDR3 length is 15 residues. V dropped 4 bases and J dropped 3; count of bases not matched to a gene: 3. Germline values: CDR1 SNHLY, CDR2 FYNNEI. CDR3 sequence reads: CASSVSSGSYNEQFF. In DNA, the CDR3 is TGTGCCAGCAGTGTTTCTAGCGGGAGCTACAATGAGCAGTTCTTC.

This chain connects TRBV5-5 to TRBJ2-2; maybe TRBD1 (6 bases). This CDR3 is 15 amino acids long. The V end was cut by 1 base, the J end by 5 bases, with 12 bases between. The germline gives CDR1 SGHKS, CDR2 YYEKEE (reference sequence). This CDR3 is CASSLTGIVTGELFF. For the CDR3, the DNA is TGTGCCAGCAGCTTGACAGGGATAGTAACCGGGGAGCTGTTTTTT.

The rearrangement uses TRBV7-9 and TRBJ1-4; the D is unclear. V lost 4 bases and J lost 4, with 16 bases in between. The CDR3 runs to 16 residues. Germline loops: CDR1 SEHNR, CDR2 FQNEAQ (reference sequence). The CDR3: CASSSPLQIFNEKLFF. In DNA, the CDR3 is TGTGCCAGCAGCTCACCATTACAGATCTTTAATGAAAAACTGTTTTTT.

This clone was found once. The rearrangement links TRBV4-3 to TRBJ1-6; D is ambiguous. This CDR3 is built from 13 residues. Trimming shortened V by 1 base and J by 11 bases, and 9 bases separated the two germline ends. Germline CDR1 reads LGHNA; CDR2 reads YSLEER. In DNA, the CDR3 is TGCGCCAGCAGCCAAGGTGAAGGGACACCCCTCCACTTT. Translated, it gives CASSQGEGTPLHF.

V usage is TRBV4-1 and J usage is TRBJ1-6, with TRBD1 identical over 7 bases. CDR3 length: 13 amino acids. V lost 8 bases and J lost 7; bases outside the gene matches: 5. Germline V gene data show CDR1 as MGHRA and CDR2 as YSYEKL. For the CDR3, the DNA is TGCGCCAGCCGGGGAGGGGGCAATTCACCCCTCCACTTT. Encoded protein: CASRGGGNSPLHF.

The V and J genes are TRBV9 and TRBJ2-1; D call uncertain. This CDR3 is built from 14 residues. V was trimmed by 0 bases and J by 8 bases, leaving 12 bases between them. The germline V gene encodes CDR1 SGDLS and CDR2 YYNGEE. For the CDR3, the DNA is TGTGCCAGCAGCGTAGATCCCAACGGAGATGAGCAGTTCTTC. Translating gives CASSVDPNGDEQFF.

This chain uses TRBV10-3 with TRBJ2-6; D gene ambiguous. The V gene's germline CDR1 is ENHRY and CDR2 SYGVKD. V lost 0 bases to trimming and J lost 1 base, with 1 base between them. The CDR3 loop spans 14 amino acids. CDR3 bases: TGTGCCATCAGTGAGTCGTCTGGGGCCAACGTCCTGACTTTC. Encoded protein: CAISESSGANVLTF.

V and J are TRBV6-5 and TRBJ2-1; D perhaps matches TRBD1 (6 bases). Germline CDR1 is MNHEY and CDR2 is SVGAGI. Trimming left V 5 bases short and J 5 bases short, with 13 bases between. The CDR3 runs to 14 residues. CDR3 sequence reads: CASSVQGNNNEQFF. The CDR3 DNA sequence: TGTGCCAGCAGTGTACAGGGAAATAACAATGAGCAGTTCTTC.

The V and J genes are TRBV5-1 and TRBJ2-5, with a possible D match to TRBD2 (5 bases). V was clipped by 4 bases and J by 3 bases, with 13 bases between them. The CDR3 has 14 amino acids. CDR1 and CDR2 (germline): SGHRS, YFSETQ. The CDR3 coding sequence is TGCGCCAGCAGCCAAATCGGACTGGAAGAGACCCAGTACTTC. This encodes CASSQIGLEETQYF.

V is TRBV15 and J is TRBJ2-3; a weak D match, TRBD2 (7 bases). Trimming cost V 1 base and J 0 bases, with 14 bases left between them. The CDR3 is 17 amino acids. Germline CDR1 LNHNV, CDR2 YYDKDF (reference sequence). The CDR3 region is CATSRVTGGLSTDTQYF. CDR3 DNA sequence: TGTGCCACCAGCAGAGTAACGGGGGGCCTTAGCACAGATACGCAGTATTTT. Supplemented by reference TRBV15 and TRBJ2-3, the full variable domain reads DAMVIQNPRYQVTQFGKPVTLSCSQTLNHNVMYWYQQKSSQAPKLLFHYYDKDFNNEADTPDNFQSRRPNTSFCFLDIRSPGLGDTAMYLCATSRVTGGLSTDTQYFGPGTRLTVL.

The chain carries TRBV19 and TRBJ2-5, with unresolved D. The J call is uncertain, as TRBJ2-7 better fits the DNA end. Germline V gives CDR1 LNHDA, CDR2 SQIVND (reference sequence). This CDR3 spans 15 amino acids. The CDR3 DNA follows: TGTGCCAGTAGTATAGTTCAAGGGTACGGCTACGAGCAGTACTTC. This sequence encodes CASSIVQGYGYEQYF.

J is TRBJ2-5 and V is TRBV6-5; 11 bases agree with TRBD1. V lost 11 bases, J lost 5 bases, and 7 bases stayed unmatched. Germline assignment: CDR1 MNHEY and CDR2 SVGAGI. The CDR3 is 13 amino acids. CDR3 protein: CAGRTGGVETQYF. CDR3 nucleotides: TGTGCCGGGAGGACAGGGGGCGTGGAGACCCAGTACTTC.

CDR3 protein: CASSYTDWSGNTIYF. The CDR3 DNA sequence: TGTGCCAGTAGTTATACGGATTGGTCTGGAAACACCATATATTTT. The V and J genes are TRBV19 and TRBJ1-3; the D is unclear. Germline CDR1 reads LNHDA; CDR2 reads SQIVND (reference sequence). Deletions cut 5 bases from V and 1 base from J, with 12 bases between. The CDR3 length is 15 residues. Looking up the rest from reference TRBV19 and TRBJ1-3 gives the full variable domain: DGGITQSPKYLFRKEGQNVTLSCEQNLNHDAMYWYRQDPGQGLRLIYYSQIVNDFQKGDIAEGYSVSREKKESFPLTVTSAQKNPTAFYLCASSYTDWSGNTIYFGEGSWLTVV.

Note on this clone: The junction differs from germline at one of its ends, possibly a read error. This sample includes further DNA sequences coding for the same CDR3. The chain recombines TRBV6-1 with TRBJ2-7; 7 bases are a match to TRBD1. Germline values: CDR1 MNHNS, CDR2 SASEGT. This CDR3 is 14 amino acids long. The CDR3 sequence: CASSEKRQGYEQYF. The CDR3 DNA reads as TGTGCCAGCAGTGAAAAGAGACAGGGCTACGAGCAATACTTC.

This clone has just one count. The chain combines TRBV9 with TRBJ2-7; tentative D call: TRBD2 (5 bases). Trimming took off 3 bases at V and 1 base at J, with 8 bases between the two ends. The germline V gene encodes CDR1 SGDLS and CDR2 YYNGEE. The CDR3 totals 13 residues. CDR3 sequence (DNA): TGTGCCAGCAGCGAGAGCGGTTCCTACGAGCAGTACTTC. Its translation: CASSESGSYEQYF.

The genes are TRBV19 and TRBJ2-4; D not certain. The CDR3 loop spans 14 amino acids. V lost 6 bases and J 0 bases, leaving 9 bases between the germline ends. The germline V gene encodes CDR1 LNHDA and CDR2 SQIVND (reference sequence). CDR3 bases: TGTGCCAGTAGGAAACAGCAAGCCAAAAACATTCAGTACTTC. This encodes CASRKQQAKNIQYF.

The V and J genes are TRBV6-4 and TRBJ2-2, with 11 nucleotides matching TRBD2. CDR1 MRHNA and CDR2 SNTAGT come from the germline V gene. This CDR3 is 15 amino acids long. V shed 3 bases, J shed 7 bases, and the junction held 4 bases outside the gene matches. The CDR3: CASSELAGGHGELFF. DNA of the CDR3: TGTGCCAGCAGTGAGCTAGCGGGAGGTCACGGGGAGCTGTTTTTT.

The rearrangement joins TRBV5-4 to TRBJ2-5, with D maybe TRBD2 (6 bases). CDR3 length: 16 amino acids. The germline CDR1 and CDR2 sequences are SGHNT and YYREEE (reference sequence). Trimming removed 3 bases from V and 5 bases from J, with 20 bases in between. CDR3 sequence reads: CASSSPPYGRGETQYF. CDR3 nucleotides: TGTGCCAGCAGCTCCCCACCGTACGGGAGAGGTGAGACCCAGTACTTC. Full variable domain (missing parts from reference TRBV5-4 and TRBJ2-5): ETGVTQSPTHLIKTRGQQVTLRCSSQSGHNTVSWYQQALGQGPQFIFQYYREEENGRGNFPPRFSGLQFPNYSSELNVNALELDDSALYLCASSSPPYGRGETQYFGPGTRLLVL.

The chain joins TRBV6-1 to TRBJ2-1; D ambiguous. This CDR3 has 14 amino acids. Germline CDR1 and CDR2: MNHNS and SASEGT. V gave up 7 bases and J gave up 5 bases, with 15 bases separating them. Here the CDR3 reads CASTLDGPHNEQFF. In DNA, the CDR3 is TGTGCCAGCACCCTTGACGGCCCCCACAATGAGCAGTTCTTC.

CDR3 nucleotides: TGTGCCAGCAGCTCCCCCGGCTCCTACAATGAGCAGTTCTTC. Amino acid sequence: CASSSPGSYNEQFF. The rearrangement joins TRBV13 to TRBJ2-1; no clear D gene. V lost 4 bases, J lost 0 bases, and 7 bases lay in between. There are 14 residues in the CDR3. Germline V lookup: CDR1 PRHDT, CDR2 FYEKMQ (reference sequence).

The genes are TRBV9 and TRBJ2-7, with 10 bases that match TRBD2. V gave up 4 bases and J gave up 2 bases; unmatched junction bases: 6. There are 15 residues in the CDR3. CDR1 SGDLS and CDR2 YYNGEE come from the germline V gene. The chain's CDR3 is CASSFGLAEPYEQYF. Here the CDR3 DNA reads TGTGCCAGCAGCTTTGGACTAGCGGAGCCCTACGAGCAGTACTTC.

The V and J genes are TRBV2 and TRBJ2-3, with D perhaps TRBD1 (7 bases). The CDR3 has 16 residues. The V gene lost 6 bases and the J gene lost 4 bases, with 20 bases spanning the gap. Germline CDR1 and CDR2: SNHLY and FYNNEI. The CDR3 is CASRDARGARSDTQYF. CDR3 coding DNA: TGTGCCAGCAGGGACGCCAGGGGGGCGCGATCAGATACGCAGTATTTT. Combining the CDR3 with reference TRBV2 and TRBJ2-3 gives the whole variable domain EPEVTQTPSHQVTQMGQEVILRCVPISNHLYFYWYRQILGQKVEFLVSFYNNEISEKSEIFDDQFSVERPDGSNFTLKIRSTKLEDSAMYFCASRDARGARSDTQYFGPGTRLTVL.